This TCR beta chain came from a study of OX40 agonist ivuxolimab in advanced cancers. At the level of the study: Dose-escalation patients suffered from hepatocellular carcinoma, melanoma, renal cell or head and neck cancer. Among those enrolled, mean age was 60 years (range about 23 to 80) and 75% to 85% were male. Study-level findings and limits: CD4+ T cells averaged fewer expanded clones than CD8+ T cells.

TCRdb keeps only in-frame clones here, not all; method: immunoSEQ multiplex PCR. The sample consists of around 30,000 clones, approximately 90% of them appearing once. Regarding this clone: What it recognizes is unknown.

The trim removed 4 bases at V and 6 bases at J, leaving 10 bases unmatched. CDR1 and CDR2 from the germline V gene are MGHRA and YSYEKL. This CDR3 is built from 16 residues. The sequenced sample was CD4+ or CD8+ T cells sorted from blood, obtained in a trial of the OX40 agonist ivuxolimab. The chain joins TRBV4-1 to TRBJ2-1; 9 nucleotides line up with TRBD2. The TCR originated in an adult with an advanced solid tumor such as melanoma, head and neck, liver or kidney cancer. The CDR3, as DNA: TGCGCCAGCAGCCTCTCCATAGCGGGAGTGGCCAATGAGCAGTTCTTC. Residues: CASSLSIAGVANEQFF.